This TCR beta chain was profiled in a study of CD8+ T cells in alopecia areata. Study outcomes and limitations: Tissue-resident alphabeta T cells belonging to normal skin likewise get sequenced within scalp specimens. Unlike in mice, where it was clearer, TCR sharing across patients was less clear, possibly HLA-related. Persistence of many expanded lesional clones was seen in scalp and blood during tofacitinib.

With 7 bases removed from V and 3 bases from J, the gap between germline ends came to 10 bases. The CDR3 runs to 13 residues. CDR1 and CDR2 from the germline V gene are WSHSY and SAAADI. Described treatment: oral pan-JAK inhibitor, 5-10 mg twice daily. Peripheral blood, together with lesional scalp punch biopsies, was collected from alopecia areata patients. Extracted from the samples, RNA was reverse transcribed into cDNA to serve as the sequencing template. The protocol was immunoSEQ multiplex PCR, while the TCRdb copy is restricted to in-frame clones and leaves out a portion. The sample carries about 220,000 clones, about 57% recorded once. Points on this clone: Its antigen is still unknown.

The TCR sequence derives from a human donor with alopecia areata. Sample: CD4+ T cells sorted from blood, taken at week 4, from a patient treated with tofacitinib. J is TRBJ1-5 and V is TRBV10-2, with D hard to call. CDR3 coding DNA: TGCGCCAGCAATCAGAGTCCCAATCAGCCCCAGCATTTT. Translation: CASNQSPNQPQHF.